This passage covers 2 T cell receptor beta chains from one sample sequenced in a study of tumor and adjacent non-tumor tissue in lung cancer. TCRbeta libraries were built with three rounds of nested PCR, modified from ARM-PCR. TCRdb used MiXCR to reprocess the multiplex PCR reads, holding one entry per CDR3 protein. The sample lists roughly 120,000 distinct CDR3 sequences, 75% occurring once. This sample's RNA came from whole unsorted tissue. Material: lung tumor tissue. The source of these receptors is an older woman with non-small cell lung cancer.

This clonotype was seen repeatedly, ten times or more. This rearrangement joins TRBV4-1 to TRBJ1-1; D remains unclear. Germline CDR1 MGHRA, CDR2 YSYEKL. V lost 6 bases, J lost 7 bases, and 15 bases lay in between. The CDR3 runs 13 residues. The CDR3 is CASRGGTVIEAFF. DNA for the CDR3: TGCGCCAGCAGAGGAGGTACGGTCATTGAAGCTTTCTTT.

Of note for this clonotype: With a much larger clone just one base away, this may be a read error. V usage is TRBV12-3 or TRBV12-4 and J usage is TRBJ2-1; 8 nucleotides align to TRBD2. This CDR3 comprises 16 residues. CDR3 amino acids: CARSSPRGGRLGEQFF. The CDR3 DNA sequence: TGTGCCCGCAGTTCCCCTCGTGGCGGGAGGTTGGGTGAGCAGTTCTTC.